This TCR beta chain is drawn from a study of T cell changes during pregnancy in multiple sclerosis. The assay was immunoSEQ multiplex PCR, and TCRdb's table has in-frame clones only and misses some. The sample lists roughly 85,000 clones; roughly 90% were seen once. CDR1 is SEHNR, CDR2 FQNEAQ, per germline (reference sequence). The CDR3 length is 17 residues. Between the trimmed V and J ends, which lost 5 bases and 1 base, there was a span of 20 bases. This TCR came from a female donor with multiple sclerosis, enrolled in a pregnancy study. Sequencing used peripheral blood, obtained in the first trimester of pregnancy. The chain couples TRBV7-9 to TRBJ1-1, with D possibly matching TRBD1 (6 bases). CDR3 sequence reads: CASSPGAGAAPNTEAFF. In DNA, the CDR3 is TGTGCCAGCAGCCCTGGGGCAGGGGCCGCCCCGAACACTGAAGCTTTCTTT.